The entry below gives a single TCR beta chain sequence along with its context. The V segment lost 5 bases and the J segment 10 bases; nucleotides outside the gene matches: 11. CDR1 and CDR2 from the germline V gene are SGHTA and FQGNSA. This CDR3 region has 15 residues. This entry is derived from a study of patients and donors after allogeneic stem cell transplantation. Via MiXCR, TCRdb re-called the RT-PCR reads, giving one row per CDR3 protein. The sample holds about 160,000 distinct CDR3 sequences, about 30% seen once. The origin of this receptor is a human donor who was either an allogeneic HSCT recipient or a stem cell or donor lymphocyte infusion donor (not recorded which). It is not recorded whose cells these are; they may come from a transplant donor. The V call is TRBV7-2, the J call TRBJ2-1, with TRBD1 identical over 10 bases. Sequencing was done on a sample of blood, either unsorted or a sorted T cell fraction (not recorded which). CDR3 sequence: CASSDPGQGIEEQFF. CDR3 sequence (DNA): TGTGCCAGCAGCGATCCGGGACAGGGGATCGAAGAGCAGTTCTTC.